The present T cell receptor beta chain was sequenced within a study of long-term antiretroviral therapy in people with HIV. Whole-study findings and limits: Dominating the repertoire at all time points were the clones that expanded before ART.

On this clone itself: Antigen: not known.

This CDR3 has 13 residues. The J segment lost 1 base and the V segment lost 9 bases, leaving 3 bases of the junction unmatched. CDR1 and CDR2 (germline): MNHNS, SASEGT. Samples were assayed with immunoSEQ v3.0 at survey level. Generated by immunoSEQ multiplex PCR, the TCRdb table keeps only in-frame clones and is missing some. The sample holds tens of thousands of clones, roughly 90% seen once. The chain recombines TRBV6-1 with TRBJ2-1, with TRBD2 matching over 7 bases. This receptor was identified in a woman aged 18-29 years with HIV. The material sequenced was unsorted PBMCs, taken 0.5 years after starting antiretroviral therapy. In DNA form, the CDR3 reads TGTGCCAGGGGGGAGGGATCCTACAATGAGCAGTTCTTC. This gives the protein CARGEGSYNEQFF.